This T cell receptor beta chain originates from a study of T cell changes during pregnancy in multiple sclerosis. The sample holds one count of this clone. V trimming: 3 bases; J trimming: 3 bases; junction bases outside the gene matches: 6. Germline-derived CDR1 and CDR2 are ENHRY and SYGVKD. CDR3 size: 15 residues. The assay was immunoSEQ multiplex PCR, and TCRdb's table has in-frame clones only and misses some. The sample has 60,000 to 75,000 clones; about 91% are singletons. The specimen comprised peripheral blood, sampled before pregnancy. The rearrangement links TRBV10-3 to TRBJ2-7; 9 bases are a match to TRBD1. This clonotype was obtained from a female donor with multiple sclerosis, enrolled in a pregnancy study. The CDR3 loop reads CAISEGQGTLYEQYF. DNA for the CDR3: TGTGCCATCAGTGAAGGACAGGGGACTCTCTACGAGCAGTACTTC.